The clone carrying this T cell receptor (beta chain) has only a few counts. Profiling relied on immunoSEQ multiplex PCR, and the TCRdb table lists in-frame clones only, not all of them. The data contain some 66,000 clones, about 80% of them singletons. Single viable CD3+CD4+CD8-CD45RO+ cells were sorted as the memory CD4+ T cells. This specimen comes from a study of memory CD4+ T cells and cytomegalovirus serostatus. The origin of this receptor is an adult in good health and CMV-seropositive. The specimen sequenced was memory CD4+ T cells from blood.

CDR3 bases: TGTGCCAGCAGTTTATGGGGACCGGGCTCTGGAAACACCATATATTTT. Its translation: CASSLWGPGSGNTIYF. J is TRBJ1-3 and V is TRBV27; a possible D gene is TRBD1 (5 bases). Germline V gives CDR1 MNHEY, CDR2 SMNVEV (reference sequence). The ends were cut back, 1 base at V and 0 bases at J, with 10 bases in the middle. This CDR3 spans 16 amino acids.